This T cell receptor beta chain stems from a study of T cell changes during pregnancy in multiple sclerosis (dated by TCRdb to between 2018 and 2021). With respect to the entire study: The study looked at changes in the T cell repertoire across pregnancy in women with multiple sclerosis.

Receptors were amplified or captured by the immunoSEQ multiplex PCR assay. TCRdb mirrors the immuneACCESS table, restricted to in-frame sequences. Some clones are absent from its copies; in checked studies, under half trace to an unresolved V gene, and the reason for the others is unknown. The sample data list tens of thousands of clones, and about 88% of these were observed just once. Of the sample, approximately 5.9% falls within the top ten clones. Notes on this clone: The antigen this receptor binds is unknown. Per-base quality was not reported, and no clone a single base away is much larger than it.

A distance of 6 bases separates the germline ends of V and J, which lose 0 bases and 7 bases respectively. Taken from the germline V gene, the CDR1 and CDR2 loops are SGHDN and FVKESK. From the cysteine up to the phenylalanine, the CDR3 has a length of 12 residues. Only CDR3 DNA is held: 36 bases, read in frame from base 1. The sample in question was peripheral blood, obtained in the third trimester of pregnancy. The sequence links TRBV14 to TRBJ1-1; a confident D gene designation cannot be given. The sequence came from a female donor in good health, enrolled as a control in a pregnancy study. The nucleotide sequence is TGTGCCAGCAGCCAAGATTTTAATGAAGCTTTCTTT. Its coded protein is CASSQDFNEAFF.